The clone carrying this TCR beta chain was found a few times. These data are taken from a study of blood T cell repertoires in COVID-19. The CDR3 consists of 13 residues. V was shortened by 7 bases and J by 2 bases, with 9 bases between the two germline ends. From germline, CDR1 is MDHEN and CDR2 SYDVKM. TCRdb's copy holds only in-frame clones and misses some; the assay was immunoSEQ multiplex PCR. The table lists fewer than 250,000 clones, roughly 80% of them singletons, with about 3.8% in the top ten. This TCR came from a woman aged 40 to 49 who had been exposed to COVID-19. Source material: PBMCs or T cells enriched from blood (not recorded which). V and J are TRBV28 and TRBJ1-3, with D possibly TRBD1 on 5 matching bases. CDR3 nucleotides: TGTGCCAGCATCCCAGGGCCTGGAAACACCATATATTTT. Translation: CASIPGPGNTIYF. The entire variable domain, with the rest obtained from reference TRBV28 and TRBJ1-3, is as follows: DVKVTQSSRYLVKRTGEKVFLECVQDMDHENMFWYRQDPGLGLRLIYFSYDVKMKEKGDIPEGYSVSREKKERFSLILESASTNQTSMYLCASIPGPGNTIYFGEGSWLTVV.